The subject of this entry is one TCR beta chain. The sample comes from a study of radiation and T cells in renal cell carcinoma. Data came from immunoSEQ multiplex PCR; TCRdb stores just in-frame clones and leaves some out. This table has about 170,000 clones, approximately 90% appearing once. The time point: blood 4 weeks post-SBRT, at nephrectomy. Documented treatment: 15 Gy SBRT to primary tumor, nephrectomy 4 weeks later. The CDR3 has 20 amino acids. The junction had 16 bases not matched to a gene; V was cut back by 2 bases and J by 0 bases. The clonotype was recovered from a woman between 50 and 59 years old with renal cell carcinoma. The chain recombines TRBV23-1 with TRBJ2-1; 7 nucleotides agree with TRBD1. TRBV23-1 is an ORF, with its function uncertain. The sequencing used blood, collected from a patient whose treatment included radiotherapy and nephrectomy. The CDR3, as DNA: TGCGCCAGCAGTCAAACCCGAGACAGGGCCCTCCTCGTCTCCTACAATGAGCAGTTCTTC. Amino acids: CASSQTRDRALLVSYNEQFF.